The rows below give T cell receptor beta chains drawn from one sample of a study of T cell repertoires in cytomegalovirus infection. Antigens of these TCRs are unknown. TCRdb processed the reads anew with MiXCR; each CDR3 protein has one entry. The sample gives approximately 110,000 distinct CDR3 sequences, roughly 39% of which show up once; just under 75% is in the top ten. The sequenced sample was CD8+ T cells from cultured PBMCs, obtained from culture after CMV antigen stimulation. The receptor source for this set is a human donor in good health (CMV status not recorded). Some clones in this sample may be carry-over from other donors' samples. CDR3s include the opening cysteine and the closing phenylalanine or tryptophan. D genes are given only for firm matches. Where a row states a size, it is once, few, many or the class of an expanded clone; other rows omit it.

cdr3_nt: TGTGCCAGCAACATAGGGGCGGGACAGGGGATGTACGAGCAGTACTTC
cdr3_aa: CASNIGAGQGMYEQYF
d_call: TRBD1
v_call: TRBV7-6
j_call: TRBJ2-7
clone_size: -

cdr3_nt: TGTGCCAGCAGCTTGGGGCTAGCGGGGGCGTACCAAGAGACCCAGTACTTC
cdr3_aa: CASSLGLAGAYQETQYF
d_call: TRBD2
v_call: TRBV7-8
j_call: TRBJ2-5
clone_size: few

cdr3_nt: TGTGCCACCAGCGTTAGCGGGGGGCCCCAAGAGACCCAGTACTTC
cdr3_aa: CATSVSGGPQETQYF
d_call: TRBD2
v_call: TRBV15
j_call: TRBJ2-5
clone_size: -

cdr3_nt: TGTGCCAGCAGCTTAGTCTCCAGTGAAGCTTTCTTT
cdr3_aa: CASSLVSSEAFF
d_call: -
v_call: TRBV7-6
j_call: TRBJ1-1
clone_size: -

cdr3_nt: TGTGCCGGCAGTGCGGGTATACGTTCCAGCGGGGGCCAGAGCTCCTACAATGAGCAGTTCTTC
cdr3_aa: CAGSAGIRSSGGQSSYNEQFF
d_call: TRBD2
v_call: TRBV6-6
j_call: TRBJ2-1
clone_size: -

cdr3_nt: TGTGCCAGCAGCCTTCAGCGCGGGGAGCTGTTTTTT
cdr3_aa: CASSLQRGELFF
d_call: -
v_call: TRBV14
j_call: TRBJ2-2
clone_size: -

cdr3_nt: TGTGCCAGCAGCTTCGGCAGGGGGGAAGAGACCCAGTACTTC
cdr3_aa: CASSFGRGEETQYF
d_call: -
v_call: TRBV7-9
j_call: TRBJ2-5
clone_size: few

cdr3_nt: TGTGCCAGCAGCTTAGATATGGGATGGAACACTGAAGCTTTCTTT
cdr3_aa: CASSLDMGWNTEAFF
d_call: -
v_call: TRBV7-6
j_call: TRBJ1-1
clone_size: -

cdr3_nt: TGTGCCAGCAGTTCGACAGGATCCTCTGGAAACACCATATATTTT
cdr3_aa: CASSSTGSSGNTIYF
d_call: -
v_call: TRBV6-6
j_call: TRBJ1-3
clone_size: many

cdr3_nt: TGTGCCAGCAGTTACCTAAACGGCGGGGAGCTGTTTTTT
cdr3_aa: CASSYLNGGELFF
d_call: -
v_call: TRBV6-5
j_call: TRBJ2-2
clone_size: -

cdr3_nt: TGTGCCAGCAGTGAAGATGGGTTTTCAAGTCTGAACACCGGGGAGCTGTTTTTT
cdr3_aa: CASSEDGFSSLNTGELFF
d_call: -
v_call: TRBV6-1
j_call: TRBJ2-2
clone_size: few

cdr3_nt: TGTGCCAGCAGGAGCCAGGGCTATAATTCACCCCTCCACTTT
cdr3_aa: CASRSQGYNSPLHF
d_call: -
v_call: TRBV28
j_call: TRBJ1-6
clone_size: few

cdr3_nt: TGTGCCAGCAGCCCTGAACCGGGCCTTAACAATGAGCAGTTCTTC
cdr3_aa: CASSPEPGLNNEQFF
d_call: -
v_call: TRBV7-6
j_call: TRBJ2-1
clone_size: -

cdr3_nt: TGTGCCAGCAGCCAAGGGGGGCCGAACAATGAGCAGTTCTTC
cdr3_aa: CASSQGGPNNEQFF
d_call: -
v_call: TRBV5-8
j_call: TRBJ2-1
clone_size: few

cdr3_nt: TGTGCCAGCAGACGTAGCGGGGGGGCGGTACTGGAGACCCAGTACTTC
cdr3_aa: CASRRSGGAVLETQYF
d_call: TRBD2
v_call: TRBV7-2
j_call: TRBJ2-5
clone_size: -

cdr3_nt: TGTGCCAGCAGTAACGGACAGGGGGCCCTCAGCGAGCAGTACTTC
cdr3_aa: CASSNGQGALSEQYF
d_call: TRBD1
v_call: TRBV28
j_call: TRBJ2-7
clone_size: -

cdr3_nt: TGTGCCAGCAGTTTAAACAGGGGAACTGAAGCTTTCTTT
cdr3_aa: CASSLNRGTEAFF
d_call: TRBD1
v_call: TRBV27
j_call: TRBJ1-1
clone_size: -

cdr3_nt: TGTGCCATCAGAAGTGCGGACACCCAAGAGACCCAGTACTTC
cdr3_aa: CAIRSADTQETQYF
d_call: -
v_call: TRBV10-3
j_call: TRBJ2-5
clone_size: few

cdr3_nt: TGTGCCAGCAGTTTAGCGGGCCCCTCCTACAATGAGCAGTTCTTC
cdr3_aa: CASSLAGPSYNEQFF
d_call: TRBD2
v_call: TRBV6-1
j_call: TRBJ2-1
clone_size: few

cdr3_nt: TGTGCCAGCAGCCGAGAAGATGGGATCCAAGAGACCCAGTACTTC
cdr3_aa: CASSREDGIQETQYF
d_call: -
v_call: TRBV7-8
j_call: TRBJ2-5
clone_size: -

cdr3_nt: TGTGCCAGCAGTTTAGGGCTAGCGGGGATAGATACGCAGTATTTT
cdr3_aa: CASSLGLAGIDTQYF
d_call: TRBD2
v_call: TRBV27
j_call: TRBJ2-3
clone_size: -

cdr3_nt: TGTGCCAGCAGCCCCGACAGGGGATTGACTAATGAAAAACTGTTTTTT
cdr3_aa: CASSPDRGLTNEKLFF
d_call: TRBD1
v_call: TRBV14
j_call: TRBJ1-4
clone_size: once

cdr3_nt: TGCAGTGCTAGGCCTTACAGGCCCCTGGCCTACGAGCAGTACTTC
cdr3_aa: CSARPYRPLAYEQYF
d_call: -
v_call: TRBV20-1
j_call: TRBJ2-7
clone_size: -

cdr3_nt: TGTGCCAGCAGTTTAGCGGGGAGCCTAGCGGCGCTACTAAACAATGAGCAGTTCTTC
cdr3_aa: CASSLAGSLAALLNNEQFF
d_call: TRBD2
v_call: TRBV12-3/TRBV12-4
j_call: TRBJ2-1
clone_size: -

cdr3_nt: TGTGCCAGCAGTTACTCGACAGGGGAGACGATAGAAAAACTGTTTTTT
cdr3_aa: CASSYSTGETIEKLFF
d_call: TRBD1
v_call: TRBV6-5
j_call: TRBJ1-4
clone_size: few

cdr3_nt: TGTGCCAGCAGTCCCCAGGGACAGGGGATAGCCTACGAGCAGTACTTC
cdr3_aa: CASSPQGQGIAYEQYF
d_call: TRBD1
v_call: TRBV6-6
j_call: TRBJ2-7
clone_size: -